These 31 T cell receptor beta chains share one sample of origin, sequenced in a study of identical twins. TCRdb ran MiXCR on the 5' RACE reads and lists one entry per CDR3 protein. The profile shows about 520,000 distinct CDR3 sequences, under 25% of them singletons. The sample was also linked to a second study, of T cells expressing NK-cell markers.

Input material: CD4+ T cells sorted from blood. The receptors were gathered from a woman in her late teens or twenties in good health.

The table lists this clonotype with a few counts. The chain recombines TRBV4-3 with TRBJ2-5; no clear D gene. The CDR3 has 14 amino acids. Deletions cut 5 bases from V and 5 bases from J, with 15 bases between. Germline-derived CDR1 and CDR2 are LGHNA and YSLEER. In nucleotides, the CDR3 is TGCGCCAGCAGCTACCGGAACAGCAGGGAGACCCAGTACTTC. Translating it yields CASSYRNSRETQYF.

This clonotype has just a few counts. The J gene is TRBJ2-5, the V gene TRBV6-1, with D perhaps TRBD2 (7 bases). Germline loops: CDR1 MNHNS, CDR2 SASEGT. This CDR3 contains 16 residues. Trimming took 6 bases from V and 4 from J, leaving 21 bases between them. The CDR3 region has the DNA TGTGCCAGCAGACGAGCCCGAGGGGGGGGCGGAGAGACCCAGTACTTC. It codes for CASRRARGGGGETQYF.

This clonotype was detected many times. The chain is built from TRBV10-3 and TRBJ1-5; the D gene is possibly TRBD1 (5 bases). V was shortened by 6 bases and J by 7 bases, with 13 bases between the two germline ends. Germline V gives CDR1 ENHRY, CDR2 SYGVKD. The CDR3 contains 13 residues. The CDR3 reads CAISPDGDQPQHF. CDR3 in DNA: TGTGCCATCAGCCCCGACGGGGACCAGCCCCAGCATTTT.

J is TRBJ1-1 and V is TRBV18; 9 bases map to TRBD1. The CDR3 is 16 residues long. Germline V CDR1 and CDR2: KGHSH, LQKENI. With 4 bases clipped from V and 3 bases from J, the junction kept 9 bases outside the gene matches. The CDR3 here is CASSLNYDRGYTEAFF. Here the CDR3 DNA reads TGTGCCAGCTCACTTAATTACGACAGGGGGTACACTGAAGCTTTCTTT.

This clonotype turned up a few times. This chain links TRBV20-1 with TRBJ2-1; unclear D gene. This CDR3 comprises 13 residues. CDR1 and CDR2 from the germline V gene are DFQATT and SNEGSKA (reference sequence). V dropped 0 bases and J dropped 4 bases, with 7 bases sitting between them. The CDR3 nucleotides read TGCAGTGCTAGAGATACCCAATACAATGAGCAGTTCTTC. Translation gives CSARDTQYNEQFF.

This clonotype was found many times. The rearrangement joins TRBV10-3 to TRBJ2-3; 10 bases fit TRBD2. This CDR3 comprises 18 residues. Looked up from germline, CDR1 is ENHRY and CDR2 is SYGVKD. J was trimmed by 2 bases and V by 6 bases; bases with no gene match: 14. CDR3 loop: CAISETSLAGGLTDTQYF. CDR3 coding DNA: TGTGCCATCAGCGAGACGTCATTAGCGGGGGGCCTCACAGATACGCAGTATTTT.

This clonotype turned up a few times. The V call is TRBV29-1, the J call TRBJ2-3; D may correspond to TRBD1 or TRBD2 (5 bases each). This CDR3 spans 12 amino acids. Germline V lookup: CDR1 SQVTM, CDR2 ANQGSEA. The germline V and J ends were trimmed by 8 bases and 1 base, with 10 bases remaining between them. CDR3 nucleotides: TGCAGCCTTCGGGACGGCACAGATACGCAGTATTTT. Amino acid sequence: CSLRDGTDTQYF.

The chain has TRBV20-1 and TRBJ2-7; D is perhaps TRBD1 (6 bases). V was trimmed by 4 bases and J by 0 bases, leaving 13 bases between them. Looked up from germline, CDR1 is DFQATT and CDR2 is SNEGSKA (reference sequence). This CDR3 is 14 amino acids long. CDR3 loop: CSATRQVLSYEQYF. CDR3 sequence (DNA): TGCAGTGCTACCCGACAGGTGCTCTCCTACGAGCAGTACTTC.

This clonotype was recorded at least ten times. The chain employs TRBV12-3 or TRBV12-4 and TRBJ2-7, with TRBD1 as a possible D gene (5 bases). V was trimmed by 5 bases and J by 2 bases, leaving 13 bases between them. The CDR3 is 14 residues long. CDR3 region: CASSSLDRAYEQYF. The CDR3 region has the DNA TGTGCCAGCAGTAGCTTAGACAGAGCCTACGAGCAGTACTTC.

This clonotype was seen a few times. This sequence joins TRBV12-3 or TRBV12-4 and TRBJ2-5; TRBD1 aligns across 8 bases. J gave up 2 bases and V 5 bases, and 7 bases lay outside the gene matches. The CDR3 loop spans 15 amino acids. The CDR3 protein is CASSARGRRQETQYF. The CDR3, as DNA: TGTGCCAGCAGTGCCAGGGGGCGCAGGCAAGAGACCCAGTACTTC.

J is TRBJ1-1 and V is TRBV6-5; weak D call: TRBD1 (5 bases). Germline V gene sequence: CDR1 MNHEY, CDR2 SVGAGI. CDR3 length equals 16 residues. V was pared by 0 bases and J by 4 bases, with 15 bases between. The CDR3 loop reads CASSYSSRARFTEAFF. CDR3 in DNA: TGTGCCAGCAGTTACTCGAGCAGGGCCAGATTCACTGAAGCTTTCTTT.

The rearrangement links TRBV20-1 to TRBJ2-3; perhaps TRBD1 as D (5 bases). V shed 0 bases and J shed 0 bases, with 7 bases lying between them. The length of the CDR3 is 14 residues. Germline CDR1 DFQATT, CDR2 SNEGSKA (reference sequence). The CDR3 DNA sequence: TGCAGTGCTAGAGAGGCAGGGAGCACAGATACGCAGTATTTT. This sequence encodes CSAREAGSTDTQYF.

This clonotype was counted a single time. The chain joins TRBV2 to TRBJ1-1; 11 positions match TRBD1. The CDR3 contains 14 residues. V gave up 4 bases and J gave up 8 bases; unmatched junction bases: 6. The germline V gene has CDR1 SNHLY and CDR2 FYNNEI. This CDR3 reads CASSADRGRGEAFF. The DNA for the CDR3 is TGTGCCAGCAGTGCGGACAGGGGGCGCGGAGAAGCTTTCTTT.

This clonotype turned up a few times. The CDR3 loop is CSVTGGLTGETQYF. CDR3 coding DNA: TGCAGCGTGACAGGGGGCCTTACGGGAGAGACCCAGTACTTC. This rearrangement joins TRBV29-1 to TRBJ2-5, with 10 bases lining up with TRBD1. There are 14 residues in the CDR3. The V gene end was trimmed by 6 bases and the J gene end by 4 bases; junction bases not matched to a gene: 8. In germline, CDR1 is SQVTM, CDR2 ANQGSEA.

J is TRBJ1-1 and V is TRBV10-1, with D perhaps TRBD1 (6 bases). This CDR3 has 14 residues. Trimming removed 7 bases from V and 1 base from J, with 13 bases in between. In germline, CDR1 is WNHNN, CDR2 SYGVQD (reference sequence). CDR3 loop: CASIRGFPNTEAFF. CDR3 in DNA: TGCGCCAGCATTAGGGGGTTTCCGAACACTGAAGCTTTCTTT.

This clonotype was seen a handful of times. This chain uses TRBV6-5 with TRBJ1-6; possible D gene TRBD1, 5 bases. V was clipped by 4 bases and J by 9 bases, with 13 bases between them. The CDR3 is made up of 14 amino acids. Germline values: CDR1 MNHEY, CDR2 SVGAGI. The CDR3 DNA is TGTGCCAGCAGTTCCCAGGGAAGGACTTCACCCCTCCACTTT. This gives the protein CASSSQGRTSPLHF.

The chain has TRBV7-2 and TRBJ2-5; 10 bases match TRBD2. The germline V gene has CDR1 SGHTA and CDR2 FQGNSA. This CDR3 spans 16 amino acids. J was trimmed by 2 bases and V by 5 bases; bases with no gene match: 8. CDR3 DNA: TGTGCCAGCAGCAATTCATTAGCGGGAGGACAAGAGACCCAGTACTTC. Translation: CASSNSLAGGQETQYF.

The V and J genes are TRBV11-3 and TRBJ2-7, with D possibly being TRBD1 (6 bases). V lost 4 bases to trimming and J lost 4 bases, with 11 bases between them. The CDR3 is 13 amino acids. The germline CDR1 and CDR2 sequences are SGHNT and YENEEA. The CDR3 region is CASSSQGLYEQYF. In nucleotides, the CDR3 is TGTGCCAGCAGCTCACAGGGTTTGTACGAGCAGTACTTC.

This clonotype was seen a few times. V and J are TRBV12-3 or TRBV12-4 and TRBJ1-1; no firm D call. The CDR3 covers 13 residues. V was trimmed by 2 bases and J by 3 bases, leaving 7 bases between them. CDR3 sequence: CASSLKDYTEAFF. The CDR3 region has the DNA TGTGCCAGCAGTTTAAAGGATTACACTGAAGCTTTCTTT.

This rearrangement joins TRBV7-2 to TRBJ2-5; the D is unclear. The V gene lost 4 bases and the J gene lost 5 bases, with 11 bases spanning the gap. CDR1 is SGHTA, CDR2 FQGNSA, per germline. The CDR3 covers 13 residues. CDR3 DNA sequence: TGTGCCAGCAGCTCCCACCCGGTGGAGACCCAGTACTTC. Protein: CASSSHPVETQYF.

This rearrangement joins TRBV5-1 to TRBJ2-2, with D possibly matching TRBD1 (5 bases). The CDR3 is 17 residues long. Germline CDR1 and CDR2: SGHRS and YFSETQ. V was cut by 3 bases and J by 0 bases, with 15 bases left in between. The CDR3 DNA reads TGCGCCAGCAGCTATACGATTGACAGCGCGAACACCGGGGAGCTGTTTTTT. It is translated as CASSYTIDSANTGELFF.

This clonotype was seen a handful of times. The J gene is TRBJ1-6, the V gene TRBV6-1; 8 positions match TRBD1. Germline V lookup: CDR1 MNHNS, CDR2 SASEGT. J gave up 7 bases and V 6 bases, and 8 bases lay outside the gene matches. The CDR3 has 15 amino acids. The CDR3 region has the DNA TGTGCCAGCAGGAGGACAGGGATTAACAATTCACCCCTCCACTTT. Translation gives CASRRTGINNSPLHF.

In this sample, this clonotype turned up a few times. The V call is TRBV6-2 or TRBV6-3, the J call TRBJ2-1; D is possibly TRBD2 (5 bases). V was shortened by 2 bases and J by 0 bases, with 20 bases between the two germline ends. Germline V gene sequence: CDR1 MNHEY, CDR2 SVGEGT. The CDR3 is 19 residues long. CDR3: CASSYPSVAEAGSYNEQFF. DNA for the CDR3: TGTGCCAGCAGTTACCCGAGTGTGGCGGAGGCTGGCTCCTACAATGAGCAGTTCTTC.

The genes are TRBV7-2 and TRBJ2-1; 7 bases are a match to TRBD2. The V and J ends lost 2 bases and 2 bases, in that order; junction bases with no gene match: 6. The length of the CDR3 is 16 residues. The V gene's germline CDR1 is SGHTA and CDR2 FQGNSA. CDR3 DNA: TGTGCCAGCAGCTTACAACCCGGGGGGACCTACAATGAGCAGTTCTTC. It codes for CASSLQPGGTYNEQFF.

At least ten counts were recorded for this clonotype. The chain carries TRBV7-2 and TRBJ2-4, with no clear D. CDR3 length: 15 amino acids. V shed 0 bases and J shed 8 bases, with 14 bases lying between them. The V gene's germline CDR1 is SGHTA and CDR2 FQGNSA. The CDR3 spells CASSLADLGRYIQYF. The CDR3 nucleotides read TGTGCCAGCAGCTTAGCGGATCTCGGGCGTTACATTCAGTACTTC.

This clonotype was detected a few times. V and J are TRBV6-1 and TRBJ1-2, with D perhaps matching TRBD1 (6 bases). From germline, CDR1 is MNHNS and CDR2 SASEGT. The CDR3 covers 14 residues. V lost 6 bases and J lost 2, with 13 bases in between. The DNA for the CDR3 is TGTGCCAGCAGGAGCTCCCAGGGGAACTATGGCTACACCTTC. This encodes CASRSSQGNYGYTF.

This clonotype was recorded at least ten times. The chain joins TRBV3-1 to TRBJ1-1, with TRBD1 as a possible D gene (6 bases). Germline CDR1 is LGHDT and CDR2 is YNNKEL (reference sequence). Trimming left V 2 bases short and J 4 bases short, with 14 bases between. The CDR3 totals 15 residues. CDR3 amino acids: CASSQLEGGATEAFF. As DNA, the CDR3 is TGTGCCAGCAGCCAATTGGAAGGGGGAGCCACTGAAGCTTTCTTT.

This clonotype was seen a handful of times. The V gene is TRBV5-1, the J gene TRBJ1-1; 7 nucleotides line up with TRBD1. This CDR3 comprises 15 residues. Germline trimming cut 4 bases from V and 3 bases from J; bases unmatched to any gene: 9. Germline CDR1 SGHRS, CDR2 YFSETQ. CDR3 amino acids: CASSRNRQGDTEAFF. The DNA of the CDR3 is TGCGCCAGCAGCCGAAACCGACAGGGAGACACTGAAGCTTTCTTT.

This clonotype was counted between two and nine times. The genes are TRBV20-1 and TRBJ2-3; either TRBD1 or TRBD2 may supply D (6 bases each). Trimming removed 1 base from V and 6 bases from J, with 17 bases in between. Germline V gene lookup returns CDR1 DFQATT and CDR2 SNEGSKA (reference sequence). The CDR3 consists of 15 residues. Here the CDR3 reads CSARGGAVLFDTQYF. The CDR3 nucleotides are TGCAGTGCTAGAGGGGGGGCCGTCCTCTTCGATACGCAGTATTTT.

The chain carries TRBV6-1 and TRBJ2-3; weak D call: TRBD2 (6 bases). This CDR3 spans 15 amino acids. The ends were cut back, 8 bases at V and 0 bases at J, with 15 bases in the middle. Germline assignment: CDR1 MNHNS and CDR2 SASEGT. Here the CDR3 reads CASGRRASSTDTQYF. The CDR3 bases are TGTGCCAGCGGCCGGAGGGCCTCGAGCACAGATACGCAGTATTTT.

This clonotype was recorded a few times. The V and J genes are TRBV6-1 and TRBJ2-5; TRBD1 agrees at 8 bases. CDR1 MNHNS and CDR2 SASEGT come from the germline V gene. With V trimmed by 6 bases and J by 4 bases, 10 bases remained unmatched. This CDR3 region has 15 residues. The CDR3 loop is CASRRTGPWGETQYF. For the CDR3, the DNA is TGTGCCAGCAGGCGGACAGGGCCCTGGGGAGAGACCCAGTACTTC.